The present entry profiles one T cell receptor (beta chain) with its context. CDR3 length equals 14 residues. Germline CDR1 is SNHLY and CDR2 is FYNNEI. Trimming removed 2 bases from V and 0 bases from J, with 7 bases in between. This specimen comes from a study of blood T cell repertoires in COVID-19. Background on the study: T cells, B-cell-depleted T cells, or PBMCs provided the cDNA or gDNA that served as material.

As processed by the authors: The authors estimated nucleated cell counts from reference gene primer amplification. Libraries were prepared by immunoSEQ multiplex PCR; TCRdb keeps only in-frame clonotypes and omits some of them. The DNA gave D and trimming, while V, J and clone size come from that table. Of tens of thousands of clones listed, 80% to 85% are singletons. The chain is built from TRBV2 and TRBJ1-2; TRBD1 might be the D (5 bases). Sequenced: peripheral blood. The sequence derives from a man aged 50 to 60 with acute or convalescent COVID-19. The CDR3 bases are TGTGCCAGCAGTGAAAGGGGAACTAACTATGGCTACACCTTC. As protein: CASSERGTNYGYTF.